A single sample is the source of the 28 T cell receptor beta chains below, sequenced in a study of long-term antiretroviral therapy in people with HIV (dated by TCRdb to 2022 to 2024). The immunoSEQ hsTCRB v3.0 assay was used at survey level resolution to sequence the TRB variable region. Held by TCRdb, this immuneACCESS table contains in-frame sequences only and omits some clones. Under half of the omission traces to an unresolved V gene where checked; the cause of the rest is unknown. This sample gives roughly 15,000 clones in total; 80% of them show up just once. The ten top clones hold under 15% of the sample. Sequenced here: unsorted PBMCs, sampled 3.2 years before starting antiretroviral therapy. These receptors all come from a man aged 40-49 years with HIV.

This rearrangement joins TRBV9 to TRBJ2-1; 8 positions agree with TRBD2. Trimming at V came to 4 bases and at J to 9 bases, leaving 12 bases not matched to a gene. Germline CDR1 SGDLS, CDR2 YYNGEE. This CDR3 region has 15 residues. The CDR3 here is CASSPRGVAGFEQFF. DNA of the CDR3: TGTGCCAGCAGCCCCAGAGGGGTAGCGGGGTTTGAGCAGTTCTTC.

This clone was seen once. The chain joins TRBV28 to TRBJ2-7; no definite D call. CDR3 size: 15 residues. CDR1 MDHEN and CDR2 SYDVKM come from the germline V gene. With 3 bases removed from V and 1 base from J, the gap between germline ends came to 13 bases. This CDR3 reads CASSFGQVRSYEQYF. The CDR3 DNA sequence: TGTGCCAGCAGTTTCGGGCAGGTCAGGTCCTACGAGCAGTACTTC.

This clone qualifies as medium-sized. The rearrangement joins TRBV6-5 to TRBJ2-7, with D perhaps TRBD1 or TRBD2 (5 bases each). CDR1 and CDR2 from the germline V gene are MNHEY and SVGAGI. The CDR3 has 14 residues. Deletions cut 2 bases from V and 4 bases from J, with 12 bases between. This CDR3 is CASSYQGVGYEQYF. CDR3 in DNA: TGTGCCAGCAGTTACCAGGGAGTAGGGTACGAGCAGTACTTC.

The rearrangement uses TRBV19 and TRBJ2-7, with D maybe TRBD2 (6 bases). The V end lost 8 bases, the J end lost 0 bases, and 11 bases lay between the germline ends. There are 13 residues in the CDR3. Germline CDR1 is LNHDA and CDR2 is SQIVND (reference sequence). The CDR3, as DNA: TGTGCCAGTGGAGGAGGGCTCTCCTACGAGCAGTACTTC. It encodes CASGGGLSYEQYF.

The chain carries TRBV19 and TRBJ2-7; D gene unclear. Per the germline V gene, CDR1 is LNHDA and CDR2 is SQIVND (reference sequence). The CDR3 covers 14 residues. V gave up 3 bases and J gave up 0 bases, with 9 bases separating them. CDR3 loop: CASSMTESSYEQYF. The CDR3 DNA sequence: TGTGCCAGTAGTATGACCGAATCCTCCTACGAGCAGTACTTC.

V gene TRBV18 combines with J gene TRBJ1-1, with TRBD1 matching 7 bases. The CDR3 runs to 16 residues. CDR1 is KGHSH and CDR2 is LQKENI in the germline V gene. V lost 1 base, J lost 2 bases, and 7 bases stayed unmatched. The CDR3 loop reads CASSPQRDSVNTEAFF. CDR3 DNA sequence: TGTGCCAGCTCACCACAAAGGGACAGCGTTAACACTGAAGCTTTCTTT.

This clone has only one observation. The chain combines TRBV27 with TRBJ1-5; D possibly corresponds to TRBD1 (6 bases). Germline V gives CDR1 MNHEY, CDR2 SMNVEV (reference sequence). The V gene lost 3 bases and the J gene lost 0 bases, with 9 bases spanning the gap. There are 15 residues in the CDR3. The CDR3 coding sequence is TGTGCCAGCAGTTTCGGACAGTATAGCAATCAGCCCCAGCATTTT. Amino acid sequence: CASSFGQYSNQPQHF.

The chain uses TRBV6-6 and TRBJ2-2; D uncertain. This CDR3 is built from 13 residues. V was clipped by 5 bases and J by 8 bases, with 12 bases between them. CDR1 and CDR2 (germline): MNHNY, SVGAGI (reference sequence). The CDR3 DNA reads TGTGCCAGCAGTAAAAGAAGGGCTGGGGAGCTGTTTTTT. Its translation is CASSKRRAGELFF.

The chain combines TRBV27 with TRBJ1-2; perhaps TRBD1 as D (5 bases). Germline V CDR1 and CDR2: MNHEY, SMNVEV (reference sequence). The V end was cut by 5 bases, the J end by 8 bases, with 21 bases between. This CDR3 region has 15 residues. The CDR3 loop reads CASSNNLPGVEGYTF. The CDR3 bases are TGTGCCAGCAGTAATAACCTCCCGGGGGTTGAAGGCTACACCTTC.

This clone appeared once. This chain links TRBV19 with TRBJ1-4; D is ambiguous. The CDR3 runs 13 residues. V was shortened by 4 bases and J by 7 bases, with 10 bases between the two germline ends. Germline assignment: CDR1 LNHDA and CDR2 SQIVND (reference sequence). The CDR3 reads CASSSDAGEKLFF. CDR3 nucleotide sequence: TGTGCCAGTAGTAGTGACGCTGGTGAAAAACTGTTTTTT.

In DNA form, the CDR3 reads TGTGCCAGCAGCCCAGGGGATAAAGACACTGAAGCTTTCTTT. This translates into CASSPGDKDTEAFF. The chain employs TRBV27 and TRBJ1-1; TRBD1 is a possible D gene (6 bases). The CDR3 has 14 amino acids. The germline gives CDR1 MNHEY, CDR2 SMNVEV (reference sequence). V gave up 6 bases and J gave up 3 bases, with 14 bases separating them.

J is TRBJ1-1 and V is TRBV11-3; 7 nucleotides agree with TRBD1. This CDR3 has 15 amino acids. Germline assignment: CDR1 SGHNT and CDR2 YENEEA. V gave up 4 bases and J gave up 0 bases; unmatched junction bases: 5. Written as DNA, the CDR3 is TGTGCCAGCAGCTGGGGGGGACAGTTGAACACTGAAGCTTTCTTT. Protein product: CASSWGGQLNTEAFF.

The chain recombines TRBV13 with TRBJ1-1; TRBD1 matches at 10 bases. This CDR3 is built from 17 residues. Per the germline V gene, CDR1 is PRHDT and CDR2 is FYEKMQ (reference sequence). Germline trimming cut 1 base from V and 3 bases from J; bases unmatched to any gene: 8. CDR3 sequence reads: CASSLVGQGRPHTEAFF. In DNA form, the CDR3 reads TGTGCCAGCAGCTTAGTGGGACAGGGGAGACCTCACACTGAAGCTTTCTTT.

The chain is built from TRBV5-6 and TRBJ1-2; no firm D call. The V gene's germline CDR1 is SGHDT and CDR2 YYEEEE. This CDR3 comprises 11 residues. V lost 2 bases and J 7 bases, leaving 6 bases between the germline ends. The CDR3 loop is CASSFGLGYTF. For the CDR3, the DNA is TGTGCCAGCAGCTTCGGGCTTGGCTACACCTTC. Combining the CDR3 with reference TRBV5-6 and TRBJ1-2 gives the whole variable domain DAGVTQSPTHLIKTRGQQVTLRCSPKSGHDTVSWYQQALGQGPQFIFQYYEEEERQRGNFPDRFSGHQFPNYSSELNVNALLLGDSALYLCASSFGLGYTFGSGTRLTVV.

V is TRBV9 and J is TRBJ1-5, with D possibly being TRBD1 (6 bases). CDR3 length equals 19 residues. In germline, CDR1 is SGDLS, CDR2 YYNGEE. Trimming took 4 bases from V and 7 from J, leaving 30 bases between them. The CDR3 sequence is CASSSVVTGQKQVRQPQHF. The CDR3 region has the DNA TGTGCCAGCAGCTCAGTAGTAACAGGGCAGAAGCAGGTCAGACAGCCCCAGCATTTT.

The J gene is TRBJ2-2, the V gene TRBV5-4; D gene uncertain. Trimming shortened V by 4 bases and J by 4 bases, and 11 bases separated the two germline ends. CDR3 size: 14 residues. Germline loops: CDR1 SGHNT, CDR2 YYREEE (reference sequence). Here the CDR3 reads CASSLPRSTGELFF. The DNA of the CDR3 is TGTGCCAGCAGCCTCCCCCGGAGCACCGGGGAGCTGTTTTTT.

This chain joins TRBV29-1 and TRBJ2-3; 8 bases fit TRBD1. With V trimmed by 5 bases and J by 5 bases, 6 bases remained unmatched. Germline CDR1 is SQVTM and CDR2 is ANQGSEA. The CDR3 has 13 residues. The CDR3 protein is CSVQDRVGDTQYF. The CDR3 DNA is TGCAGCGTTCAGGACAGGGTGGGAGATACGCAGTATTTT.

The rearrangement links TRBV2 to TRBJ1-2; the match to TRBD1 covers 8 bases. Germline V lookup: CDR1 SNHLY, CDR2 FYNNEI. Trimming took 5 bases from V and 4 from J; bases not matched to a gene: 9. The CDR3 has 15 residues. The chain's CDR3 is CASSTRTGTGYGYTF. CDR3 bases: TGTGCCAGCAGTACGCGGACAGGGACTGGCTATGGCTACACCTTC.

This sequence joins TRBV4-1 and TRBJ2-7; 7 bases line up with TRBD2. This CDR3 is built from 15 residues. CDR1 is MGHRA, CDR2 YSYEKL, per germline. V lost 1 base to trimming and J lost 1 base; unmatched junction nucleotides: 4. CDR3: CASSQGLAGSYEQYF. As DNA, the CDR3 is TGCGCCAGCAGCCAAGGACTAGCCGGATCCTACGAGCAGTACTTC.

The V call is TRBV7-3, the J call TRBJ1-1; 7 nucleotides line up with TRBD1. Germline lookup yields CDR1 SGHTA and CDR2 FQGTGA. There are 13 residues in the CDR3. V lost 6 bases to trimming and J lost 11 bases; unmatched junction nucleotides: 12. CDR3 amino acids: CASRRTTGTVAFF. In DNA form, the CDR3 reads TGTGCCAGCAGAAGAACGACAGGGACAGTCGCTTTCTTT.

The CDR3 loop is CASSEGAGGTEAFF. In nucleotides, the CDR3 is TGTGCCAGCAGTGAAGGGGCAGGGGGCACTGAAGCTTTCTTT. The V and J genes are TRBV2 and TRBJ1-1; TRBD1 matches at 7 bases. This CDR3 is built from 14 residues. Trimming removed 1 base from V and 4 bases from J; junction bases left unmatched: 3. CDR1 and CDR2 (germline): SNHLY, FYNNEI.

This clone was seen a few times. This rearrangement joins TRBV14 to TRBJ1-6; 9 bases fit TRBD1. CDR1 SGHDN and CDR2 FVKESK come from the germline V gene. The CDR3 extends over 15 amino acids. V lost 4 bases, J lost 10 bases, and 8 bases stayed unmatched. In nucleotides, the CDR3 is TGTGCCAGCAGCCCCCCAGGGACAGGGTGGTCACCCCTCCACTTT. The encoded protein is CASSPPGTGWSPLHF.

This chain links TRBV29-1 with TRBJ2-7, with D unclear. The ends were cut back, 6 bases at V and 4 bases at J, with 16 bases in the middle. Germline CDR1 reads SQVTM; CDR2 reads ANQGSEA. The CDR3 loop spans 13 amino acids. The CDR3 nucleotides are TGCAGCGTCAAACGGGCTGATGGGTACGAGCAGTACTTC. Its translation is CSVKRADGYEQYF.

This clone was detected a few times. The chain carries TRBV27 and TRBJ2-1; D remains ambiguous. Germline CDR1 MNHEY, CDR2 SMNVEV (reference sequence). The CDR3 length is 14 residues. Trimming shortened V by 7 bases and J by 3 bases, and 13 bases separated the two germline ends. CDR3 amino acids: CASKERPHYNEQFF. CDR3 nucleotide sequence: TGTGCCAGCAAGGAGCGTCCTCACTACAATGAGCAGTTCTTC.

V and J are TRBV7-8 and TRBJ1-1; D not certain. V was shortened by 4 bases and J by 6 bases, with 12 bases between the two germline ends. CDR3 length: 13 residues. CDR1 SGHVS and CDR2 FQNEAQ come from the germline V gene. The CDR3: CASSSFAGSEAFF. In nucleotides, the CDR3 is TGTGCCAGCAGCTCATTCGCAGGTTCTGAAGCTTTCTTT.

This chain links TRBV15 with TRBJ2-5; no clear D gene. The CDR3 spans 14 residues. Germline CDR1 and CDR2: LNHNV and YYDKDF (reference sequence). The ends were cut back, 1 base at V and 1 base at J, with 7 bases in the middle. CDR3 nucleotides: TGTGCCACCAGCAGAGTATTGCCCCAAGAGACCCAGTACTTC. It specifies CATSRVLPQETQYF.

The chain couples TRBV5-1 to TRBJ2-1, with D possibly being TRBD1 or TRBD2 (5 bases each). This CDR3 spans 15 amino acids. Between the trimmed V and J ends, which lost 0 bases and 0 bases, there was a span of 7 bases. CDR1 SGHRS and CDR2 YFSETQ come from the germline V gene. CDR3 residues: CASSLDGTSYNEQFF. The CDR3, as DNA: TGCGCCAGCAGCTTGGACGGGACCTCCTACAATGAGCAGTTCTTC.

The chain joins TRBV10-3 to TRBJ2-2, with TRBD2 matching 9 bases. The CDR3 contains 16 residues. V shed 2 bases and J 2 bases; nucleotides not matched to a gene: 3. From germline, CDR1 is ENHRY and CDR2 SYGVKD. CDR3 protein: CAISERLAGNTGELFF. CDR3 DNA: TGTGCCATCAGTGAGAGGCTAGCGGGAAACACCGGGGAGCTGTTTTTT.